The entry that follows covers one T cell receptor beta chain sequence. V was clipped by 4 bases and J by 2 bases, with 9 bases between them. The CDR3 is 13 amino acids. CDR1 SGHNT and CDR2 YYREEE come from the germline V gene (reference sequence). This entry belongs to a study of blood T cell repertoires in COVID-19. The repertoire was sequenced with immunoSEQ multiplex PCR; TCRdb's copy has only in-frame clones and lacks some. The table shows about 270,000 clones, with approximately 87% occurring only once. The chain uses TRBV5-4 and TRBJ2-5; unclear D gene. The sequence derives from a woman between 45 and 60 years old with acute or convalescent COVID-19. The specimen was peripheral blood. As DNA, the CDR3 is TGTGCCAGCAGCCTCGGTCAACAAGAGACCCAGTACTTC. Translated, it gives CASSLGQQETQYF.